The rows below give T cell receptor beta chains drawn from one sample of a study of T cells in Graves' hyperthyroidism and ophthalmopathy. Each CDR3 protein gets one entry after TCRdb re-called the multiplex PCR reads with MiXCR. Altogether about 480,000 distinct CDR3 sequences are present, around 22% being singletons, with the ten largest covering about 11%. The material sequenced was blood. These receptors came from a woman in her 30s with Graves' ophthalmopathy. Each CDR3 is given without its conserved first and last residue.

CDR3: ASTYPGGYGYT; J: TRBJ1-2; V: TRBV6-1
CDR3: ASSLVSDIGEQY; J: TRBJ2-7; V: TRBV11-1
CDR3: ASSTYRSSGNTIY; J: TRBJ1-3; V: TRBV19
CDR3: AKGTGGPNVLT; J: TRBJ2-6; V: TRBV30
CDR3: ASRGLAGVSGETQY; J: TRBJ2-5; V: TRBV6-2/TRBV6-3
CDR3: SVASSLEQY; J: TRBJ2-7; V: TRBV29-1
CDR3: ASRKDGGAGASYEQY; J: TRBJ2-7; V: TRBV6-1
CDR3: ASSLGMTGGRTEAF; J: TRBJ1-1; V: TRBV28
CDR3: ASRRDPITYEQY; J: TRBJ2-7; V: TRBV6-1
CDR3: ASSLGYGNIQY; J: TRBJ2-4; V: TRBV12-3/TRBV12-4
CDR3: ASSDWGLAF; J: TRBJ1-1; V: TRBV6-1
CDR3: ASKGPTYGYT; J: TRBJ1-2; V: TRBV6-1
CDR3: ASSNSRPSVYGYT; J: TRBJ1-2; V: TRBV6-5
CDR3: ASRRTGIFYKQY; J: TRBJ2-7; V: TRBV19
CDR3: SVEDQGVRVKQY; J: TRBJ2-7; V: TRBV29-1
CDR3: AWSARRAYEQY; J: TRBJ2-7; V: TRBV30
CDR3: ASSYKGLTYEQY; J: TRBJ2-7; V: TRBV6-2/TRBV6-3
CDR3: ASSLSGGFSYEQY; J: TRBJ2-7; V: TRBV5-1
CDR3: ATSDRDPTYEQY; J: TRBJ2-7; V: TRBV15
CDR3: ATSRDLGGSADQPQH; J: TRBJ1-5; V: TRBV15
CDR3: ASSQTGGISGNTIY; J: TRBJ1-3; V: TRBV9
CDR3: ASSLSLGVGGYT; J: TRBJ1-2; V: TRBV27
CDR3: ASSMTGAQETQY; J: TRBJ2-5; V: TRBV19
CDR3: ASSPNTDLEAF; J: TRBJ1-1; V: TRBV18
CDR3: ATSRVRAGATEAF; J: TRBJ1-1; V: TRBV15
CDR3: ASSLVTDYEQY; J: TRBJ2-7; V: TRBV5-1
CDR3: AISAYLEETQY; J: TRBJ2-5; V: TRBV10-3
CDR3: ASSQESLWDGYNSPLH; J: TRBJ1-6; V: TRBV4-1
CDR3: SGEGASSGANVLT; J: TRBJ2-6; V: TRBV20-1
CDR3: ASSEAKGGYEQY; J: TRBJ2-7; V: TRBV6-1
CDR3: ASSYREIGSYEQY; J: TRBJ2-7; V: TRBV7-8
CDR3: ASSFTTGAGYEQY; J: TRBJ2-7; V: TRBV7-9
CDR3: ASSQIADRGKLLDGYT; J: TRBJ1-2; V: TRBV11-1
CDR3: ASSAGPGVQTQY; J: TRBJ2-5; V: TRBV6-1
CDR3: ASILTGTGDGEAF; J: TRBJ1-1; V: TRBV6-1
CDR3: ASSLGPLNQETQY; J: TRBJ2-5; V: TRBV7-9
CDR3: ASSADGASYEQY; J: TRBJ2-7; V: TRBV5-1
CDR3: ASSFQSAGTGRDTIY; J: TRBJ1-3; V: TRBV27
CDR3: STSGGYAYGYT; J: TRBJ1-2; V: TRBV29-1
CDR3: ASSQEWRGYEQY; J: TRBJ2-7; V: TRBV4-1
CDR3: ASSQSVGSSTEAF; J: TRBJ1-1; V: TRBV3-1
CDR3: ASSQKERVGYT; J: TRBJ1-2; V: TRBV14
CDR3: RGSPSLNTGELF; J: TRBJ2-2; V: TRBV29-1
CDR3: AISVGDNQPQH; J: TRBJ1-5; V: TRBV10-3